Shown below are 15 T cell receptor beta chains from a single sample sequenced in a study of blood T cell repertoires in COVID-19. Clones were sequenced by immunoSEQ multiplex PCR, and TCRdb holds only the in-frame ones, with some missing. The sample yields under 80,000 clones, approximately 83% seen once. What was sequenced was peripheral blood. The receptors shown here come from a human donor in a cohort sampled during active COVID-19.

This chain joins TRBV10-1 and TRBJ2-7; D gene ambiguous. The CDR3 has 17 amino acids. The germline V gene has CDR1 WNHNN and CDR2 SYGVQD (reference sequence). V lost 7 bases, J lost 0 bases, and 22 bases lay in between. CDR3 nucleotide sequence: TGCGCCAGCAAGAGCTATGTTGAGGTGCGCAGCTCCTACGAGCAGTACTTC. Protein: CASKSYVEVRSSYEQYF.

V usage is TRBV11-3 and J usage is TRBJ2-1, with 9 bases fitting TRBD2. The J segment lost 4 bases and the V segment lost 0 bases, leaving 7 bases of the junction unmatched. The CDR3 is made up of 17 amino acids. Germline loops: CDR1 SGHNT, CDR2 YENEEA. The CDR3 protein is CASSLDLAGVGYNEQFF. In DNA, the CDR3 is TGTGCCAGCAGCTTAGACTTAGCGGGAGTGGGGTACAATGAGCAGTTCTTC.

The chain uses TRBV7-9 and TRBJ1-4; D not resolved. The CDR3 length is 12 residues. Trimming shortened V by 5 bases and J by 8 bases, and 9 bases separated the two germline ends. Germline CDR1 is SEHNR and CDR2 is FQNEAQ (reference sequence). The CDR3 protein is CASSPGLEKLFF. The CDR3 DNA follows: TGTGCCAGCAGCCCCGGTTTAGAAAAACTGTTTTTT.

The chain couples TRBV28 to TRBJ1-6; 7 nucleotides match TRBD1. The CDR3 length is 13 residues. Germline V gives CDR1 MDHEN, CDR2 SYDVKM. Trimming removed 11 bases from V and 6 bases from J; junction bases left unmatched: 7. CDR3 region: CAGRGTVNSPLHF. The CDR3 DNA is TGTGCCGGCCGGGGGACAGTTAATTCACCCCTCCACTTT.

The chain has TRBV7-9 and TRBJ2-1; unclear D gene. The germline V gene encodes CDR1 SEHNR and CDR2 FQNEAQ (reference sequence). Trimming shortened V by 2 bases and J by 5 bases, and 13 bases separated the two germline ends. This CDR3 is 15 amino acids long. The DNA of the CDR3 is TGTGCCAGCAGCTTATACAGAACGCACCACAATGAGCAGTTCTTC. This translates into CASSLYRTHHNEQFF.

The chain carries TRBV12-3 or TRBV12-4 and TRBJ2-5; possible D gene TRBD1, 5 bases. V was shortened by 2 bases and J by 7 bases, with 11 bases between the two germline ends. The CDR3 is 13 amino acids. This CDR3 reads CASSLSVQGTQYF. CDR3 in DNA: TGTGCCAGCAGTTTAAGTGTGCAGGGGACCCAGTACTTC.

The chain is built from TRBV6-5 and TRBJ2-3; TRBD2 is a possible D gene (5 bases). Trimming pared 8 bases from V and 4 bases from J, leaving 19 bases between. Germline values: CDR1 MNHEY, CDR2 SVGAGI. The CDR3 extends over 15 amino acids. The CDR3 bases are TGTGCCAGCCGGGGTAATGGCCGGGTGGCAGATACGCAGTATTTT. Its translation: CASRGNGRVADTQYF.

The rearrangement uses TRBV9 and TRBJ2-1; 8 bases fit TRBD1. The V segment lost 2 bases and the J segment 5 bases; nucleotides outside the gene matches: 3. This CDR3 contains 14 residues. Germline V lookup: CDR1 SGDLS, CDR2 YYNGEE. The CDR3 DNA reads TGTGCCAGCAGCGTCCTGGGACAGGACAATGAGCAGTTCTTC. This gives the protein CASSVLGQDNEQFF.

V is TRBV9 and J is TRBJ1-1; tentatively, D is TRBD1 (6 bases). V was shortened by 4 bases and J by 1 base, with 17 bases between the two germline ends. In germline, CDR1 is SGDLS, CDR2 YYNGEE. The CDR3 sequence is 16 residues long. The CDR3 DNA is TGTGCCAGCAGCTTCCGGCAGGGGATCGGGAACACTGAAGCTTTCTTT. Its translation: CASSFRQGIGNTEAFF.

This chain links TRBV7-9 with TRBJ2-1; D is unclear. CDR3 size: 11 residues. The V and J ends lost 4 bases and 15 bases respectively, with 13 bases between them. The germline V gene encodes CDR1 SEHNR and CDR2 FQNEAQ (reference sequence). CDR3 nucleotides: TGTGCCAGCAGCTCCCTATCACCCCTGTTCTTC. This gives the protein CASSSLSPLFF. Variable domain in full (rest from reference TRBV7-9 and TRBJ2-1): DTGVSQNPRHKITKRGQNVTFRCDPISEHNRLYWYRQTLGQGPEFLTYFQNEAQLEKSRLLSDRFSAERPKGSFSTLEIQRTEQGDSAMYLCASSSLSPLFFGPGTRLTVL.

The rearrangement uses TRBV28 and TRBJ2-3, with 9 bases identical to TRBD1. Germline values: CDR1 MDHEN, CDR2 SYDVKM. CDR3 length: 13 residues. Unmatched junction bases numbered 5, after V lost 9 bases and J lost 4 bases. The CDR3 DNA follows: TGTGCCAGTACCGGGACAGGGCCAGATACGCAGTATTTT. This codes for CASTGTGPDTQYF.

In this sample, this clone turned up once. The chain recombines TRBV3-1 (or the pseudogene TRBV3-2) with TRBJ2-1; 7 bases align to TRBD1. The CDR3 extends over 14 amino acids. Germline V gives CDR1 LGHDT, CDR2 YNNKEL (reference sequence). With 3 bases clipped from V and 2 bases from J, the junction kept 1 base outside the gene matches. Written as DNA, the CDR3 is TGTGCCAGCAGCCAGGGGACAGCCTACAATGAGCAGTTCTTC. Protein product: CASSQGTAYNEQFF.

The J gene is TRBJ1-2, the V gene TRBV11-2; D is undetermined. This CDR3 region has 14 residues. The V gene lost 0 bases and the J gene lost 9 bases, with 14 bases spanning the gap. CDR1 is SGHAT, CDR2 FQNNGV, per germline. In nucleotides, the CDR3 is TGTGCCAGCAGCTTAGATCTCGGGGTATCTCGCTACACCTTC. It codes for CASSLDLGVSRYTF.

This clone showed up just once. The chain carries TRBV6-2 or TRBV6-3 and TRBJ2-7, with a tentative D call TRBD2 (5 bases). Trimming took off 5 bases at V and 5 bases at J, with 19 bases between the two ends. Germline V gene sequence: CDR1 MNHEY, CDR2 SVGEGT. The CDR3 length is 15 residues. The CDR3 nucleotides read TGTGCCAGCAGTATCCCCCTCGGGGTTTTGAACGAGCAGTACTTC. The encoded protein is CASSIPLGVLNEQYF.

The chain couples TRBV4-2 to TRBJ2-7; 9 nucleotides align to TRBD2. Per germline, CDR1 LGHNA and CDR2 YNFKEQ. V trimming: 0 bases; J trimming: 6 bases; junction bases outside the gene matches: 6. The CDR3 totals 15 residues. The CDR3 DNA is TGTGCCAGCAGCCAAGATCCGGCGGGAGGGCGCGAGCAGTACTTC. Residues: CASSQDPAGGREQYF.